Below are 32 T cell receptor beta chains sequenced from a single sample in a study of cytotoxic CD8 clonotypes in ibrutinib-treated CLL. The method was immunoSEQ multiplex PCR; TCRdb's version includes in-frame clones alone and lacks a portion of them. The sample shows about 140,000 clones, around 81% of them seen only once. Material: PBMCs, obtained after 36 months of ibrutinib treatment. The receptors derive from a human donor with chronic lymphocytic leukemia.

This sequence joins TRBV7-2 and TRBJ2-7, with 13 bases matching TRBD2. This CDR3 region has 18 residues. CDR1 is SGHTA, CDR2 FQGNSA, per germline. The trim removed 1 base at V and 7 bases at J, leaving 13 bases unmatched. CDR3 sequence (DNA): TGTGCCAGCAGCTTAGTAGCGTTACTAGCGGGAGGGCCGGGGGAGCAGTACTTC. Translating it yields CASSLVALLAGGPGEQYF.

Written as DNA, the CDR3 is TGTGCCAGCAGTGTAGAGGACAGCTCCACAGATACGCAGTATTTT. It specifies CASSVEDSSTDTQYF. V usage is TRBV6-4 and J usage is TRBJ2-3, with D tentatively TRBD1 (6 bases). CDR3 length equals 15 residues. The V end lost 4 bases, the J end lost 2 bases, and 13 bases lay between the germline ends. CDR1 is MRHNA and CDR2 is SNTAGT in the germline V gene.

The chain recombines TRBV27 with TRBJ1-3; D is unresolved. Germline CDR1 and CDR2: MNHEY and SMNVEV (reference sequence). This CDR3 is 15 amino acids long. V was pared by 0 bases and J by 0 bases, with 6 bases between. The CDR3 loop is CASSLSAASGNTIYF. For the CDR3, the DNA is TGTGCCAGCAGTTTATCGGCAGCCTCTGGAAACACCATATATTTT.

The chain is built from TRBV7-3 and TRBJ2-2; D unclear. Germline V gene lookup returns CDR1 SGHTA and CDR2 FQGTGA. This CDR3 comprises 17 residues. Deletions cut 2 bases from V and 3 bases from J, with 16 bases between. The CDR3 spells CASSLLPGLKDTGELFF. As DNA, the CDR3 is TGTGCCAGCAGCTTACTTCCGGGTCTAAAGGACACCGGGGAGCTGTTTTTT.

V usage is TRBV18 and J usage is TRBJ2-1; 7 bases are a match to TRBD2. The V and J ends lost 2 bases and 5 bases, in that order; junction bases with no gene match: 18. The CDR3 contains 19 residues. Germline values: CDR1 KGHSH, CDR2 LQKENI. The CDR3 DNA reads TGTGCCAGCTCACCATTACCTCTCTCACCTAGCGGTAGGAACAATGAGCAGTTCTTC. As protein: CASSPLPLSPSGRNNEQFF.

The rearrangement joins TRBV28 to TRBJ1-6; D possibly corresponds to TRBD1 (5 bases). CDR1 is MDHEN and CDR2 is SYDVKM in the germline V gene. The V end lost 2 bases, the J end lost 10 bases, and 15 bases lay between the germline ends. CDR3 length: 15 amino acids. The CDR3 reads CASSLRGQARSPLHF. CDR3 DNA: TGTGCCAGCAGTTTACGTGGACAAGCTCGGTCACCCCTCCACTTT.

The chain links TRBV13 to TRBJ2-7, with D possibly being TRBD1 or TRBD2 (5 bases each). Germline V CDR1 and CDR2: PRHDT, FYEKMQ (reference sequence). The CDR3 length is 15 residues. Trimming removed 5 bases at V and 0 bases at J, with 14 bases between. CDR3 loop: CASSLGTRSSYEQYF. The CDR3 DNA follows: TGTGCCAGCAGCCTCGGGACCAGAAGCTCCTACGAGCAGTACTTC.

The chain joins TRBV28 to TRBJ1-2; tentatively, D is TRBD1 (6 bases). The germline gives CDR1 MDHEN, CDR2 SYDVKM. V lost 10 bases and J lost 5, with 20 bases in between. The CDR3 contains 14 residues. The DNA for the CDR3 is TGTGCCACAGTCCGGGACACCCTTGGGTATGGCTACACCTTC. It yields the protein CATVRDTLGYGYTF.

The rearrangement uses TRBV5-6 and TRBJ2-6; 11 bases align to TRBD1. CDR1 SGHDT and CDR2 YYEEEE come from the germline V gene. V shed 4 bases and J 2 bases; nucleotides not matched to a gene: 5. The CDR3 runs 17 residues. The CDR3 DNA follows: TGTGCCAGCAGCCTGGGACAGGGGGGGGCTGGGGCCAACGTCCTGACTTTC. Translating gives CASSLGQGGAGANVLTF.

This chain links TRBV7-3 with TRBJ2-3, with D perhaps matching TRBD1 or TRBD2 (5 bases each). CDR3 size: 15 residues. Trimming pared 5 bases from V and 2 bases from J, leaving 14 bases between. Germline loops: CDR1 SGHTA, CDR2 FQGTGA. The CDR3 nucleotides read TGTGCCAGCAGCCAATCGGGACGACTCACAGATACGCAGTATTTT. It encodes CASSQSGRLTDTQYF. The full variable domain, completed using reference TRBV7-3 and TRBJ2-3, is GAGVSQTPSNKVTEKGKYVELRCDPISGHTALYWYRQSLGQGPEFLIYFQGTGAADDSGLPNDRFFAVRPEGSVSTLKIQRTERGDSAVYLCASSQSGRLTDTQYFGPGTRLTVL.

This chain links TRBV5-1 with TRBJ2-1, with D perhaps being TRBD1 or TRBD2 (6 bases each). V shed 4 bases and J shed 7 bases, with 9 bases lying between them. Germline loops: CDR1 SGHRS, CDR2 YFSETQ. This CDR3 has 12 amino acids. CDR3 amino acids: CASSGGGNEQFF. The CDR3 DNA reads as TGCGCCAGCAGCGGAGGGGGGAATGAGCAGTTCTTC.

This clone came up a few times. The rearrangement joins TRBV4-1 to TRBJ2-7; 11 nucleotides match TRBD2. CDR1 and CDR2 (germline): MGHRA, YSYEKL. The CDR3 loop spans 15 amino acids. V trimming: 2 bases; J trimming: 3 bases; junction bases outside the gene matches: 3. Here the CDR3 DNA reads TGCGCCAGCAGCCAATTTGGGACTAGCGGCTACGAGCAGTACTTC. As protein: CASSQFGTSGYEQYF.

J is TRBJ1-2 and V is TRBV2; D is perhaps TRBD1 (6 bases). CDR1 and CDR2 (germline): SNHLY, FYNNEI. The CDR3 loop spans 14 amino acids. The V end lost 6 bases, the J end lost 4 bases, and 15 bases lay between the germline ends. The chain's CDR3 is CASRAGGASYGYTF. CDR3 sequence (DNA): TGTGCCAGCAGGGCGGGGGGCGCGTCCTATGGCTACACCTTC. The full variable domain, rest sourced from reference TRBV2 and TRBJ1-2, is EPEVTQTPSHQVTQMGQEVILRCVPISNHLYFYWYRQILGQKVEFLVSFYNNEISEKSEIFDDQFSVERPDGSNFTLKIRSTKLEDSAMYFCASRAGGASYGYTFGSGTRLTVV.

Only a few counts were recorded for this clone. The rearrangement uses TRBV7-2 and TRBJ2-1; the D gene is possibly TRBD1 (6 bases). The germline V gene encodes CDR1 SGHTA and CDR2 FQGNSA. The CDR3 length is 17 residues. Between the trimmed V and J ends, which lost 5 bases and 6 bases, there was a span of 23 bases. The DNA of the CDR3 is TGTGCCAGCAGCATCGAAGACGGCAGGGTAGGGGGCAATGAGCAGTTCTTC. It codes for CASSIEDGRVGGNEQFF. The full variable domain, rest sourced from reference TRBV7-2 and TRBJ2-1, is GAGVSQSPSNKVTEKGKDVELRCDPISGHTALYWYRQSLGQGLEFLIYFQGNSAPDKSGLPSDRFSAERTGGSVSTLTIQRTQQEDSAVYLCASSIEDGRVGGNEQFFGPGTRLTVL.

The V call is TRBV27, the J call TRBJ1-4, with a tentative D call TRBD1 (6 bases). Trimming shortened V by 8 bases and J by 1 base, and 17 bases separated the two germline ends. The germline CDR1 and CDR2 sequences are MNHEY and SMNVEV (reference sequence). This CDR3 spans 16 amino acids. The CDR3 nucleotides read TGTGCCAGCCCGTGGAGGGGGAACCAAACTAATGAAAAACTGTTTTTT. Translation gives CASPWRGNQTNEKLFF.

The rearrangement uses TRBV5-1 and TRBJ2-1, with 11 bases identical to TRBD1. V shed 0 bases, J shed 8 bases, and the junction held 10 bases outside the gene matches. The CDR3 has 17 residues. Germline CDR1 is SGHRS and CDR2 is YFSETQ. In DNA form, the CDR3 reads TGCGCCAGCAGCTTGGAATGGACAGGGGGCGCATCGGATGAGCAGTTCTTC. This sequence encodes CASSLEWTGGASDEQFF.

The rearrangement joins TRBV7-9 to TRBJ2-1, with D perhaps matching TRBD2 (6 bases). V lost 8 bases and J lost 5, with 16 bases in between. Germline V gives CDR1 SEHNR, CDR2 FQNEAQ (reference sequence). The CDR3 runs to 14 residues. CDR3 DNA: TGTGCCAGCGACAACCGGGAGAGGAACAATGAGCAGTTCTTC. It yields the protein CASDNRERNNEQFF.

This rearrangement joins TRBV5-1 to TRBJ1-1; a weak D match, TRBD1 (6 bases). Per the germline V gene, CDR1 is SGHRS and CDR2 is YFSETQ. V was trimmed by 3 bases and J by 4 bases, leaving 13 bases between them. The CDR3 covers 14 residues. CDR3 nucleotides: TGCGCCAGCAGCTGGGGGGCAGGGTCCACTGAAGCTTTCTTT. This encodes CASSWGAGSTEAFF. Filled out from reference TRBV5-1 and TRBJ1-1, the complete variable domain reads KAGVTQTPRYLIKTRGQQVTLSCSPISGHRSVSWYQQTPGQGLQFLFEYFSETQRNKGNFPGRFSGRQFSNSRSEMNVSTLELGDSALYLCASSWGAGSTEAFFGQGTRLTVV.

CDR3 sequence reads: CASSVEGSNVYEQYF. The CDR3 coding sequence is TGCGCCAGCAGCGTGGAGGGGTCTAACGTCTACGAGCAGTACTTC. The chain employs TRBV5-1 and TRBJ2-7; D is possibly TRBD2 (6 bases). Germline CDR1 is SGHRS and CDR2 is YFSETQ. With 4 bases removed from V and 3 bases from J, the gap between germline ends came to 17 bases. The CDR3 is 15 amino acids.

This clone has only a few counts. The chain combines TRBV25-1 with TRBJ2-1, with D possibly TRBD1 on 6 matching bases. The germline V gene encodes CDR1 MGHDK and CDR2 SYGVNS. This CDR3 spans 16 amino acids. V dropped 6 bases and J dropped 3 bases, with 18 bases sitting between them. CDR3 nucleotide sequence: TGTGCCAGCAGCGGAATCAATGGGGGCTTCTACAATGAGCAGTTCTTC. Protein sequence: CASSGINGGFYNEQFF.

The chain carries TRBV6-1 and TRBJ1-4; D call uncertain. V was pared by 1 base and J by 4 bases, with 7 bases between. The CDR3 spans 14 residues. Germline assignment: CDR1 MNHNS and CDR2 SASEGT. CDR3 sequence reads: CASSEGALNEKLFF. CDR3 nucleotides: TGTGCCAGCAGTGAAGGGGCACTTAATGAAAAACTGTTTTTT.

This chain connects TRBV6-5 to TRBJ1-5; possibly TRBD1 for D (6 bases). The germline V and J ends were trimmed by 0 bases and 0 bases, with 9 bases remaining between them. The CDR3 is 16 residues long. Germline CDR1 is MNHEY and CDR2 is SVGAGI. CDR3 bases: TGTGCCAGCAGTTACTCGGGACACCGTAGCAATCAGCCCCAGCATTTT. Translation gives CASSYSGHRSNQPQHF.

This clone was seen more than once but under ten times. The V gene is TRBV5-1, the J gene TRBJ2-7; D ambiguous. This CDR3 has 13 residues. Trimming removed 0 bases from V and 6 bases from J, with 10 bases in between. In germline, CDR1 is SGHRS, CDR2 YFSETQ. The CDR3 sequence: CASSLVQLGEQYF. In DNA form, the CDR3 reads TGCGCCAGCAGCTTGGTGCAGCTTGGCGAGCAGTACTTC.

The chain uses TRBV29-1 and TRBJ2-7; the match to TRBD1 covers 9 bases. The ends lost 6 bases at V and 3 bases at J; junction bases unmatched: 6. CDR1 SQVTM and CDR2 ANQGSEA come from the germline V gene. The CDR3 has 13 residues. Here the CDR3 DNA reads TGCAGCGTCTCCGACAGGGGGGGCTACGAGCAGTACTTC. Protein sequence: CSVSDRGGYEQYF.

V gene TRBV28 combines with J gene TRBJ1-4, with D hard to call. The CDR3 sequence is 12 residues long. Between the trimmed V and J ends, which lost 3 bases and 9 bases, there was a span of 8 bases. CDR1 is MDHEN and CDR2 is SYDVKM in the germline V gene. The CDR3 nucleotides read TGTGCCAGCAGTTTGAGGCAGAAAAAACTGTTTTTT. It is translated as CASSLRQKKLFF.

V usage is TRBV27 and J usage is TRBJ2-2; D could derive from TRBD1 or TRBD2 (6 bases each). This CDR3 is built from 17 residues. V dropped 0 bases and J dropped 6 bases, with 17 bases sitting between them. Per the germline V gene, CDR1 is MNHEY and CDR2 is SMNVEV (reference sequence). This chain's CDR3 is CASSLSGGTGVPGELFF. The CDR3 region has the DNA TGTGCCAGCAGTTTATCAGGGGGGACGGGAGTTCCCGGGGAGCTGTTTTTT.

The rearrangement joins TRBV2 to TRBJ2-1; D is unclear. The ends were cut back, 1 base at V and 11 bases at J, with 9 bases in the middle. The CDR3 has 12 residues. CDR1 and CDR2 from the germline V gene are SNHLY and FYNNEI. The CDR3 sequence is CASSEGPQKQFF. The CDR3 DNA sequence: TGTGCCAGCAGTGAAGGACCCCAGAAGCAGTTCTTC.

The chain combines TRBV2 with TRBJ1-5, with D unclear. The ends were cut back, 6 bases at V and 3 bases at J, with 12 bases in the middle. The germline CDR1 and CDR2 sequences are SNHLY and FYNNEI. The CDR3 contains 14 residues. CDR3 bases: TGTGCCAGCAGGGTGGACGGGCCCAATCAGCCCCAGCATTTT. Translation gives CASRVDGPNQPQHF.

The J gene is TRBJ2-1, the V gene TRBV6-1, with 10 bases fitting TRBD2. CDR1 and CDR2 (germline): MNHNS, SASEGT. Germline trimming cut 11 bases from V and 6 bases from J; bases unmatched to any gene: 10. This CDR3 is 14 amino acids long. CDR3 amino acids: CALGERGGINEQFF. DNA of the CDR3: TGTGCCCTAGGGGAGCGGGGGGGAATCAATGAGCAGTTCTTC.

V gene TRBV6-5 combines with J gene TRBJ1-6, with TRBD1 as a possible D gene (6 bases). The CDR3 sequence is 14 residues long. Per germline, CDR1 MNHEY and CDR2 SVGAGI. Trimming removed 4 bases from V and 7 bases from J, with 11 bases in between. The CDR3 sequence: CASSWGRLNSPLHF. CDR3 coding DNA: TGTGCCAGCAGTTGGGGGCGGCTGAATTCACCCCTCCACTTT.

CDR3 region: CASRGGLVFNVLTF. The CDR3 DNA reads as TGTGCCAGCAGGGGGGGACTGGTCTTCAACGTCCTGACTTTC. V usage is TRBV6-1 and J usage is TRBJ2-6; D possibly corresponds to TRBD2 (6 bases). The CDR3 spans 14 residues. V was pared by 6 bases and J by 9 bases, with 15 bases between. CDR1 MNHNS and CDR2 SASEGT come from the germline V gene.

The chain couples TRBV30 to TRBJ1-2; no firm D call. Deletions cut 4 bases from V and 1 base from J, with 10 bases between. The CDR3 spans 13 residues. Germline loops: CDR1 GTSNPN, CDR2 SVGIG (reference sequence). The CDR3 DNA is TGTGCCTGGACGTCGGATAATAACTATGGCTACACCTTC. It translates to CAWTSDNNYGYTF.